The rows below give T cell receptor beta chains drawn from one sample of a study of blood T cell repertoires in COVID-19. Method: immunoSEQ multiplex PCR; TCRdb's copy keeps in-frame clones and lacks some. The repertoire holds fewer than 200,000 clones, roughly nine tenths seen once, with roughly 24% in the top ten. Sequenced material: peripheral blood. Receptors originate from a man aged 55 to 70 with acute or convalescent COVID-19. Each CDR3 is given with its conserved first and last residue. Fields, in order: V gene, D gene, J gene, clone size, CDR3 DNA, CDR3 protein. D genes are given only for firm matches. The listing skips clone size in some rows; elsewhere it reads once, few, many or a size class.

V: TRBV11-2
D: -
J: TRBJ2-3
size: -
DNA: TGTGCCAGCAGCTTAAAACCCCAGGGATTCTCTACCACAGATACGCAGTATTTT
CDR3: CASSLKPQGFSTTDTQYF

V: TRBV10-3
D: -
J: TRBJ1-1
size: once
DNA: TGTGCCATCAGTGGTCGTGGAGGGACTGAAGCTTTCTTT
CDR3: CAISGRGGTEAFF

V: TRBV6-2/TRBV6-3
D: TRBD1
J: TRBJ1-5
size: -
DNA: TGTGCCAGCAGTTACCCGACAGGGGTGGGCAATCAGCCCCAGCATTTT
CDR3: CASSYPTGVGNQPQHF

V: TRBV9
D: -
J: TRBJ1-1
size: -
DNA: TGTGCCAGCAGCGTAGGGTGGTCGGCTAGGGGGGGCACTGAAGCTTTCTTT
CDR3: CASSVGWSARGGTEAFF

V: TRBV29-1
D: TRBD2
J: TRBJ2-5
size: -
DNA: TGCAGCGTTGATGGGACTAGCGGTTTCGTCGAGACCCAGTACTTC
CDR3: CSVDGTSGFVETQYF

V: TRBV11-2
D: -
J: TRBJ2-1
size: -
DNA: TGTGCCGTACAGTCATGGAATGAGCAGTTCTTC
CDR3: CAVQSWNEQFF

V: TRBV20-1
D: -
J: TRBJ2-3
size: -
DNA: TGCAGTGCTAGTGGCGGCCGAGACCCTGATACGCAGTATTTT
CDR3: CSASGGRDPDTQYF

V: TRBV6-5
D: -
J: TRBJ1-3
size: once
DNA: TGTGCCAGCAGTTCCCTATCTGGAAACACCATATATTTT
CDR3: CASSSLSGNTIYF

V: TRBV30
D: -
J: TRBJ2-1
size: -
DNA: TGTGCCTGTGGAGTGAGTAGGGGGGGGTCCTACAATGAGCAGTTCTTC
CDR3: CACGVSRGGSYNEQFF

V: TRBV9
D: -
J: TRBJ2-5
size: -
DNA: TGTGCCAGCAGCGCGGAGGGCAGCCCGTGGGAGACCCAGTACTTC
CDR3: CASSAEGSPWETQYF

V: TRBV2
D: -
J: TRBJ1-4
size: -
DNA: TGTGCCAGCGACAGCTCTTTTGCAACTAATGAAAAACTGTTTTTT
CDR3: CASDSSFATNEKLFF

V: TRBV4-2
D: -
J: TRBJ1-5
size: -
DNA: TGTGCCAGCAGCCAAGTTAAACAGCAGAATCAGCCCCAGCATTTT
CDR3: CASSQVKQQNQPQHF

V: TRBV6-2/TRBV6-3
D: TRBD1
J: TRBJ1-1
size: -
DNA: TGTGCCAGCAGTCCCGGGACAGGGTATGTGGACACTGAAGCTTTCTTT
CDR3: CASSPGTGYVDTEAFF

V: TRBV6-6
D: -
J: TRBJ1-5
size: -
DNA: TGTGCCACCTGGACAGACAATAGCAATCAGCCCCAGCATTTT
CDR3: CATWTDNSNQPQHF

V: TRBV28
D: TRBD2
J: TRBJ2-1
size: once
DNA: TGTGCCAGCAGTTTAACTAGCGGACTCTACAATGAGCAGTTCTTC
CDR3: CASSLTSGLYNEQFF

V: TRBV24-1
D: TRBD1
J: TRBJ1-2
size: -
DNA: TGTGCCACCAGTGATGGGGACAGGGGCATCGTCTTC
CDR3: CATSDGDRGIVF

V: TRBV30
D: TRBD1
J: TRBJ1-2
size: -
DNA: TGTGCCTGGAGTGTAACCCTTACAGGGGGAGGCTATGGCTACACCTTC
CDR3: CAWSVTLTGGGYGYTF

V: TRBV27
D: TRBD1
J: TRBJ1-6
size: -
DNA: TGTGCCAGCAGTCTATGGGGACAGGGAGGCTCACCCCTCCACTTT
CDR3: CASSLWGQGGSPLHF

V: TRBV5-6
D: -
J: TRBJ1-1
size: once
DNA: TGTGCCAGCAGCTTTTGGGGAGAAAACACTGAAGCTTTCTTT
CDR3: CASSFWGENTEAFF

V: TRBV12-5
D: -
J: TRBJ2-6
size: -
DNA: TGTGCTAGTGGTTCACTCCGGGACAAGAGCAACTCTGGGGCCAACGTCCTGACTTTC
CDR3: CASGSLRDKSNSGANVLTF

V: TRBV5-1
D: -
J: TRBJ2-1
size: -
DNA: TGCGCCAGCAGTGGGTACAGGGTGAATGAGCAGTTCTTC
CDR3: CASSGYRVNEQFF

V: TRBV7-2
D: -
J: TRBJ1-1
size: few
DNA: TGTGCCAGCAGCCCCAGATTAGCGGGTTGGGGCTCCGCTAGGACTGAAGCTTTCTTT
CDR3: CASSPRLAGWGSARTEAFF

V: TRBV7-3
D: TRBD1
J: TRBJ2-3
size: -
DNA: TGTGCCAGCAGCTCACGGGACAGAACGGATACGCAGTATTTT
CDR3: CASSSRDRTDTQYF

V: TRBV19
D: -
J: TRBJ1-1
size: -
DNA: TGTGCCAGTAGTTGGGGGGGGAAGAACACTGAAGCTTTCTTT
CDR3: CASSWGGKNTEAFF

V: TRBV6-5
D: TRBD2
J: TRBJ2-5
size: -
DNA: TGTGCCAGCAGTTACGGGGTAGCGGGCCCTCAAGAGACCCAGTACTTC
CDR3: CASSYGVAGPQETQYF

V: TRBV5-1
D: TRBD2
J: TRBJ2-5
size: -
DNA: TGCGCCAGCAGCTTGGCGCTAGCGGGAGGCGCCTGGGAGACCCAGTACTTC
CDR3: CASSLALAGGAWETQYF

V: TRBV27
D: TRBD1
J: TRBJ1-6
size: -
DNA: TGTGCCAGCAGGTATAGCGGCAGGGGGCTTAATTCACCCCTCCACTTT
CDR3: CASRYSGRGLNSPLHF

V: TRBV19
D: -
J: TRBJ1-4
size: -
DNA: TGTGCCAGTGGGTTCAGGTTGAATGAAAAACTGTTTTTT
CDR3: CASGFRLNEKLFF

V: TRBV5-5
D: TRBD1
J: TRBJ2-1
size: -
DNA: TGTGCCAGCAGCATACGACAGGGGGAGAACAATGAGCAGTTCTTC
CDR3: CASSIRQGENNEQFF

V: TRBV12-5
D: TRBD1
J: TRBJ1-2
size: -
DNA: TGTGCTAGTGTTTGGACAGGGGGGAACTATGGCTACACCTTC
CDR3: CASVWTGGNYGYTF

V: TRBV6-5
D: -
J: TRBJ1-3
size: -
DNA: TGTGCCAGCTGGAGTGGAAACACCATATATTTT
CDR3: CASWSGNTIYF

V: TRBV3-1/TRBV3-2
D: -
J: TRBJ1-4
size: -
DNA: TGTGCCAGCAGCCAAAACATTGCAACTAATGAAAAACTGTTTTTT
CDR3: CASSQNIATNEKLFF

V: TRBV24-1
D: -
J: TRBJ2-2
size: -
DNA: TGTGCCACCAGTTCCGGAGGGAACACCGGGGAGCTGTTTTTT
CDR3: CATSSGGNTGELFF

V: TRBV4-1
D: -
J: TRBJ1-2
size: -
DNA: TGCGCCAGCAGCCGAGAGATAGCTAACTATGGCTACACCTTC
CDR3: CASSREIANYGYTF

V: TRBV24-1
D: -
J: TRBJ1-2
size: -
DNA: TGTGCCACCAGTGATGAGGGAGGAAGCTACACCTTC
CDR3: CATSDEGGSYTF

V: TRBV9
D: TRBD1
J: TRBJ2-2
size: -
DNA: TGTGCCAGCAGCGTAGGACCCCTAGTAACAGGGGTTACCGGGGAGCTGTTTTTT
CDR3: CASSVGPLVTGVTGELFF

V: TRBV10-3
D: -
J: TRBJ2-7
size: -
DNA: TGTGCCATCAGTGAAGGTAGAACAGTTAGATTGAGCTCCTACGAGCAGTACTTC
CDR3: CAISEGRTVRLSSYEQYF

V: TRBV7-9
D: TRBD1
J: TRBJ1-4
size: -
DNA: TGTGCCAGCAGCTTATGGACAGGGGCAAGGGGAAAACTGTTTTTT
CDR3: CASSLWTGARGKLFF

V: TRBV24-1
D: TRBD2
J: TRBJ2-1
size: -
DNA: TGTGCCACCAGTACTCAAGCCGGGACTAGCGGGAGGGGTGAGCAGTTCTTC
CDR3: CATSTQAGTSGRGEQFF

V: TRBV5-1
D: -
J: TRBJ2-4
size: -
DNA: TGCGCCAGCAGCTTGGCGGACAGTAAAAACATTCAGTACTTC
CDR3: CASSLADSKNIQYF